This T cell receptor (beta chain) comes out of a study of cytomegalovirus exposure and HLA in healthy donors. With 60 Vbeta and 13 Jbeta primers, the PCR was carried out. The repertoire was sequenced with immunoSEQ multiplex PCR; TCRdb's copy has only in-frame clones and lacks some. Of 150,000 to 200,000 clones listed, 78% were seen once; the top ten hold roughly 2.7%. Broader study findings: A prior analysis recorded that most TCR beta V segments were productive about 87% or about 30% of the time. Researchers reported in a later analysis that a missense DCLRE1C variant was tied to TCR beta V- and J-gene trimming.

Points on this clone: What it recognizes is unknown.

Sequencing was done on a sample of PBMCs. The clonotype comes from a female donor in good health and CMV-seronegative.

The CDR3 region has the DNA TGTGCCACCAGCAGAGATCTGTTGACTGAAGCTTTCTTT. Its protein is CATSRDLLTEAFF. J is TRBJ1-1 and V is TRBV15, with D hard to call. Germline V gene lookup returns CDR1 LNHNV and CDR2 YYDKDF (reference sequence). Deletions cut 0 bases from V and 5 bases from J, with 7 bases between. The CDR3 loop spans 13 amino acids. Complete variable domain (other parts from reference TRBV15 and TRBJ1-1): DAMVIQNPRYQVTQFGKPVTLSCSQTLNHNVMYWYQQKSSQAPKLLFHYYDKDFNNEADTPDNFQSRRPNTSFCFLDIRSPGLGDTAMYLCATSRDLLTEAFFGQGTRLTVV.